This TCR beta chain was identified during a study of beta chain features in type 1 diabetes. Looking at the study overall: What patients shared with healthy donors was a similar profile of age, gender and cell yields.

Since all of the isolated RNA was reverse transcribed, expressed TCRB transcripts were what got sequenced. TCRdb's copy holds only in-frame clones and misses some; the assay was immunoSEQ multiplex PCR. The sample contains about 330,000 clones, 11% of which appear only once. This clone occurred a few times. Its antigen remains unknown. Study-level results: TCRB CDR3 length was moderately but significantly reduced in all four CD4+ subsets of Type 1 diabetes patients. In type 1 diabetes patients, VDJ junctions had fewer insertions; deletions at these junctions were more frequent.

Sorting with CD45RO/CCR7/CD25/CD127/CD95/CD27 yielded naive, central memory, regulatory and stem-like memory CD4+ cells. Specimen: naive CD4+ T cells from blood. The sequence was obtained from a woman in her twenties or thirties in good health.

The CDR3 DNA reads as TGTGCCAGTAGTCGACAGGTCGCATCATACGAGCAGTACTTC. Amino acids: CASSRQVASYEQYF. The chain recombines TRBV19 with TRBJ2-7; D might be TRBD1 (6 bases). Per the germline V gene, CDR1 is LNHDA and CDR2 is SQIVND (reference sequence). The CDR3 has 14 amino acids. Trimming took 5 bases from V and 4 from J, leaving 15 bases between them.